This T cell receptor (beta chain) originates from a study of Ad26.COV2.S vaccination and SARS-CoV-2 variants. The wider study: The trial was COV1001 and the donor's arm was Ad26.COV2.S. Study outcomes and limitations: Vaccine recipients had higher spike-specific TCR breadth than placebo recipients.

As for this clone: Its cognate antigen is unknown.

From germline, CDR1 is PRHDT and CDR2 FYEKMQ (reference sequence). Deletions cut 3 bases from V and 2 bases from J, with 23 bases between. The CDR3 is 19 amino acids. TCRdb's copy holds only in-frame clones and misses some; the assay was immunoSEQ multiplex PCR. The sample records roughly 240,000 clones, around 89% being singletons. Treatment: about 20 received Ad26.COV2.S at low or high dose, single or two shots; roughly five received placebo; per-sample allocation not given. The study sampled participants on day 63 after the first vaccine or placebo injection. A Boston adult aged 18-55 years was the donor.

The input for sequencing was peripheral blood, taken in a trial of Ad26.COV2.S vaccine versus placebo. V usage is TRBV13 and J usage is TRBJ2-1; a possible D gene is TRBD2 (6 bases). The receptor was isolated from a person aged 18-60 years who received the Ad26.COV2.S COVID-19 vaccine or a placebo. The CDR3 is CASSLTISSTRRAYNEQFF. CDR3 coding DNA: TGTGCCAGCAGCTTGACCATCTCCTCGACTAGGAGGGCCTACAATGAGCAGTTCTTC.